The 21 T cell receptor beta chains below were found in one sample sequenced in a study of vaccination effects on CD4 cells after COVID-19. The authors isolated CD4+ T cells after 9 to 10 days of culture. Of the BNT162b2 and mRNA-1273 vaccines, participants received two doses of one or the other. Sequencing was performed with immunoSEQ multiplex PCR; in TCRdb, only in-frame clones are kept and a portion is missing. The profile shows about 45,000 clones, approximately 72% of them singletons. Their antigen targets remain unknown. Material: CD4+ T cells from PBMCs cultured without peptide, obtained after COVID-19 vaccination. The receptor set was obtained from a human donor who received a COVID-19 vaccine.

The chain employs TRBV6-6 and TRBJ1-3; 8 bases map to TRBD1. V was clipped by 6 bases and J by 4 bases; unmatched bases: 11. The germline gives CDR1 MNHNY, CDR2 SVGAGI (reference sequence). This CDR3 contains 16 residues. The CDR3 nucleotides are TGTGCCAGCAGCCAAACTAAGACAGGGGACGGAAACACCATATATTTT. Translated, it gives CASSQTKTGDGNTIYF.

The chain couples TRBV6-4 to TRBJ1-5; D might be TRBD1 (6 bases). The CDR3 spans 14 residues. The germline V and J ends were trimmed by 9 bases and 1 base, with 13 bases remaining between them. The germline gives CDR1 MRHNA, CDR2 SNTAGT. CDR3 residues: CASTPGQSNQPQHF. CDR3 nucleotides: TGTGCCAGTACACCGGGACAAAGCAATCAGCCCCAGCATTTT.

V usage is TRBV11-2 and J usage is TRBJ1-3; TRBD1 might be the D (5 bases). Germline V gene data show CDR1 as SGHAT and CDR2 as FQNNGV. V was clipped by 8 bases and J by 4 bases, with 18 bases between them. This CDR3 is built from 15 residues. The CDR3 DNA follows: TGTGCCAGCGGGGCCTCCGGGTCGTTGGGAAACACCATATATTTT. Residues: CASGASGSLGNTIYF.

The chain uses TRBV2 and TRBJ1-4, with 7 bases aligning to TRBD1. V trimming: 5 bases; J trimming: 7 bases; junction bases outside the gene matches: 7. The CDR3 has 14 residues. Germline assignment: CDR1 SNHLY and CDR2 FYNNEI. This chain's CDR3 is CASSFQGVLEKLFF. For the CDR3, the DNA is TGTGCCAGCAGTTTTCAGGGGGTGCTTGAAAAACTGTTTTTT.

Here the CDR3 reads CSVTGVTSTDTQYF. DNA of the CDR3: TGCAGCGTCACAGGTGTTACTAGCACAGATACGCAGTATTTT. The chain couples TRBV29-1 to TRBJ2-3; D is perhaps TRBD1 (5 bases). The CDR3 contains 14 residues. Germline CDR1 SQVTM, CDR2 ANQGSEA. V lost 6 bases, J lost 0 bases, and 13 bases lay in between.

This chain uses TRBV7-8 with TRBJ2-7; D gene unclear. The germline gives CDR1 SGHVS, CDR2 FQNEAQ. The length of the CDR3 is 14 residues. Trimming took 4 bases from V and 1 from J, leaving 11 bases between them. The CDR3 here is CASSSDDISYEQYF. CDR3 nucleotides: TGTGCCAGCAGCTCCGACGATATATCCTACGAGCAGTACTTC.

The chain combines TRBV4-1 with TRBJ2-7; D possibly corresponds to TRBD2 (7 bases). This CDR3 has 15 amino acids. Trimming cost V 1 base and J 5 bases, with 15 bases left between them. Germline values: CDR1 MGHRA, CDR2 YSYEKL. CDR3 bases: TGCGCCAGCAGCCAAGGGACGGGGAGGGGGGACGAGCAGTACTTC. Translating it yields CASSQGTGRGDEQYF.

With respect to this clone: Other DNA sequences of this sample code for an identical CDR3. The chain has TRBV29-1 and TRBJ2-3; D remains unclear. The CDR3 is 12 residues long. CDR1 is SQVTM, CDR2 ANQGSEA, per germline. Trimming took off 3 bases at V and 3 bases at J, with 7 bases between the two ends. The CDR3 sequence is CSVDRGTDTQYF. The CDR3 DNA reads TGCAGCGTTGATAGAGGTACAGATACGCAGTATTTT.

The chain combines TRBV5-1 with TRBJ2-5; TRBD1 might be the D (5 bases). V dropped 0 bases and J dropped 9 bases, with 6 bases sitting between them. The germline CDR1 and CDR2 sequences are SGHRS and YFSETQ. The CDR3 has 11 amino acids. CDR3 sequence (DNA): TGCGCCAGCAGCTTGGAAGGGGCCCAGTACTTC. Translating gives CASSLEGAQYF.

CDR3 bases: TGTGCCAGTAGTATTCTAACTAGCGGGGCCTACGAGCAGTACTTC. Protein product: CASSILTSGAYEQYF. The chain links TRBV19 to TRBJ2-7; 10 bases line up with TRBD2. The CDR3 has 15 amino acids. The germline V gene encodes CDR1 LNHDA and CDR2 SQIVND (reference sequence). V lost 3 bases to trimming and J lost 2 bases; unmatched junction nucleotides: 4.

The chain links TRBV6-6 to TRBJ2-7, with 8 bases lining up with TRBD1. The CDR3 is 15 residues long. CDR1 and CDR2 (germline): MNHNY, SVGAGI (reference sequence). The V gene end was trimmed by 4 bases and the J gene end by 3 bases; junction bases not matched to a gene: 8. CDR3 sequence reads: CASSFLRTGIYEQYF. The CDR3 nucleotides are TGTGCCAGCAGTTTCCTACGGACAGGGATCTACGAGCAGTACTTC.

The chain employs TRBV7-8 and TRBJ2-5; 10 bases align to TRBD1. Germline CDR1 SGHVS, CDR2 FQNEAQ. J was trimmed by 6 bases and V by 3 bases; bases with no gene match: 7. The CDR3 is 15 residues long. Written as DNA, the CDR3 is TGTGCCAGCAGCTTTGGAGACAGGGGGCGTCAGACCCAGTACTTC. Translated: CASSFGDRGRQTQYF.

The genes are TRBV5-4 and TRBJ1-3, with D uncertain. The CDR3 sequence is 14 residues long. The germline V gene has CDR1 SGHNT and CDR2 YYREEE (reference sequence). V was shortened by 4 bases and J by 4 bases, with 12 bases between the two germline ends. CDR3 in DNA: TGTGCCAGCAGCCCCACTATAGGGGGAAACACCATATATTTT. It encodes CASSPTIGGNTIYF.

This chain links TRBV9 with TRBJ1-1; D is ambiguous. Per germline, CDR1 SGDLS and CDR2 YYNGEE. Trimming removed 0 bases at V and 4 bases at J, with 13 bases between. This CDR3 is built from 15 residues. CDR3 residues: CASSVVDLGGTEAFF. In DNA form, the CDR3 reads TGTGCCAGCAGCGTAGTGGACCTTGGAGGCACTGAAGCTTTCTTT.

This clone occurred once. The CDR3 DNA follows: TGCGCCAGCAGCCCCGGACAGGGAAACCTCCAAGAGACCCAGTACTTC. This sequence encodes CASSPGQGNLQETQYF. The rearrangement uses TRBV5-1 and TRBJ2-5; 8 nucleotides line up with TRBD1. Losses at the gene ends were 4 bases for V and 1 base for J; bases not matched to a gene: 9. Per germline, CDR1 SGHRS and CDR2 YFSETQ. The CDR3 is 16 amino acids.

Here the CDR3 reads CATSDRLAGEGNEQFF. The CDR3 bases are TGTGCCACCAGTGATAGACTAGCGGGAGAGGGCAATGAGCAGTTCTTC. This chain uses TRBV24-1 with TRBJ2-1, with 12 bases identical to TRBD2. CDR1 and CDR2 from the germline V gene are KGHDR and SFDVKD. The CDR3 is 16 residues long. The V segment lost 3 bases and the J segment 6 bases; nucleotides outside the gene matches: 5.

V gene TRBV20-1 combines with J gene TRBJ2-3; D is uncertain. V lost 3 bases and J lost 6, with 10 bases in between. The CDR3 runs 12 residues. CDR1 DFQATT and CDR2 SNEGSKA come from the germline V gene (reference sequence). CDR3 in DNA: TGCAGTGCTAGTACCGACCAGGATACGCAGTATTTT. It codes for CSASTDQDTQYF.

V is TRBV10-2 and J is TRBJ2-7; D might be TRBD2 (5 bases). Germline values: CDR1 WSHSY, CDR2 SAAADI. Trimming stripped 3 bases from V and 2 bases from J, with 17 bases between. CDR3 length: 16 amino acids. The CDR3 spells CASSEGGWESTYEQYF. The CDR3 region has the DNA TGCGCCAGCAGTGAAGGAGGTTGGGAGAGTACCTACGAGCAGTACTTC.

V usage is TRBV2 and J usage is TRBJ2-5; 8 nucleotides line up with TRBD2. CDR3 length: 13 amino acids. Trimming removed 6 bases from V and 5 bases from J; junction bases left unmatched: 5. Germline values: CDR1 SNHLY, CDR2 FYNNEI. The CDR3 nucleotides are TGTGCCAGCAGCGCGGGGGGCGTGGAGACCCAGTACTTC. This codes for CASSAGGVETQYF. The full variable domain, rest sourced from reference TRBV2 and TRBJ2-5, is EPEVTQTPSHQVTQMGQEVILRCVPISNHLYFYWYRQILGQKVEFLVSFYNNEISEKSEIFDDQFSVERPDGSNFTLKIRSTKLEDSAMYFCASSAGGVETQYFGPGTRLLVL.

The V and J genes are TRBV7-9 and TRBJ1-5; possibly TRBD1 for D (5 bases). Between the trimmed V and J ends, which lost 8 bases and 6 bases, there was a span of 14 bases. The CDR3 sequence is 13 residues long. Germline CDR1 and CDR2: SEHNR and FQNEAQ (reference sequence). DNA for the CDR3: TGTGCCAGCGTGGGGGACGTGGGTCAGCCCCAGCATTTT. Residues: CASVGDVGQPQHF.

This clone has just a few counts. The gene calls are TRBV6-5 and TRBJ1-5; D is perhaps TRBD1 (6 bases). The CDR3 contains 13 residues. The V gene lost 7 bases and the J gene lost 6 bases, with 13 bases spanning the gap. From germline, CDR1 is MNHEY and CDR2 SVGAGI. CDR3 amino acids: CASTPDRIQPQHF. The DNA for the CDR3 is TGTGCCAGCACCCCGGACAGAATTCAGCCCCAGCATTTT.